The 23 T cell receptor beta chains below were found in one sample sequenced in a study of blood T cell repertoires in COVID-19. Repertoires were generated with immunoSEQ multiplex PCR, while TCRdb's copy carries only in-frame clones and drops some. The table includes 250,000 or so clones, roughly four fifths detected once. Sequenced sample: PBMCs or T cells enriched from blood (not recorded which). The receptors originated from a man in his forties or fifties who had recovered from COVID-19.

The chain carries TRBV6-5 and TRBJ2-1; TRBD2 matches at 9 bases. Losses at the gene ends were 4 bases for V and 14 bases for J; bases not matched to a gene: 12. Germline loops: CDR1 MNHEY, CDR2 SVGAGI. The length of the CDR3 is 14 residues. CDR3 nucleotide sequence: TGTGCCAGCAGTTTGGCGACTAGCGGACCTGAAGAGTTCTTC. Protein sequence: CASSLATSGPEEFF.

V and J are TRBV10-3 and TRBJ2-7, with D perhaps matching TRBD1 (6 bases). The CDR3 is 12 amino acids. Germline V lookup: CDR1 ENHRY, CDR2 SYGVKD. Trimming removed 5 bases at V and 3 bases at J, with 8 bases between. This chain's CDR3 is CAISWTDYEQYF. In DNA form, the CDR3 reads TGTGCCATCAGTTGGACAGACTACGAGCAGTACTTC.

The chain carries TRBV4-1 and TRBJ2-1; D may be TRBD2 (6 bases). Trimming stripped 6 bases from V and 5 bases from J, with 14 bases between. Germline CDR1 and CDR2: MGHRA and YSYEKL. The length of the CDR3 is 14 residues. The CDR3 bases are TGCGCCAGCAGGGACATCGGGGGAAACAATGAGCAGTTCTTC. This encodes CASRDIGGNNEQFF.

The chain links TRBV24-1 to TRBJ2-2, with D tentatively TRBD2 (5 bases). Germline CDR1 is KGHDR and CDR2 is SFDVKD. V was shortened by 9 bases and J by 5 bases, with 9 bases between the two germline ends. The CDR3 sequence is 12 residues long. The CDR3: CATRRGTGELFF. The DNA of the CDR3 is TGTGCCACCCGTCGGGGAACCGGGGAGCTGTTTTTT.

CDR3 residues: CASSPTSAKTYEQYF. DNA for the CDR3: TGTGCCAGCTCACCCACTAGCGCAAAGACCTACGAGCAGTACTTC. J is TRBJ2-7 and V is TRBV18; 7 bases map to TRBD2. The CDR3 is made up of 15 amino acids. CDR1 and CDR2 from the germline V gene are KGHSH and LQKENI. Losses at the gene ends were 3 bases for V and 2 bases for J; bases not matched to a gene: 7. The full variable domain, with the rest looked up from reference TRBV18 and TRBJ2-7, is NAGVMQNPRHLVRRRGQEARLRCSPMKGHSHVYWYRQLPEEGLKFMVYLQKENIIDESGMPKERFSAEFPKEGPSILRIQQVVRGDSAAYFCASSPTSAKTYEQYFGPGTRLTVT.

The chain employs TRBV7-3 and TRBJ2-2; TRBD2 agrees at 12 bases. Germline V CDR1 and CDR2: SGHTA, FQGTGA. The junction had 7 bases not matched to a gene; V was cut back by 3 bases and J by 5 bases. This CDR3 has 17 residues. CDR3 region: CASSFTLAGGRTGELFF. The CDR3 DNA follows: TGTGCCAGCAGCTTCACCCTAGCGGGAGGGCGTACCGGGGAGCTGTTTTTT.

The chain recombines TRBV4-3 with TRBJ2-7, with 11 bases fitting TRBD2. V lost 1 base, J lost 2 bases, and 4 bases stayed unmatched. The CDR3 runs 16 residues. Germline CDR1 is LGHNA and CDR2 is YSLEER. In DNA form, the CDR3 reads TGCGCCAGCAGCCAAGCCGGGACTAGCGGAACCTACGAGCAGTACTTC. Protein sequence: CASSQAGTSGTYEQYF.

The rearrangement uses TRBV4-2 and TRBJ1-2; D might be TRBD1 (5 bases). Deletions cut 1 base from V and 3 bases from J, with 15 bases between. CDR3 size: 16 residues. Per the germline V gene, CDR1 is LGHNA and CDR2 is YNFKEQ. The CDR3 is CASSQAPQGGDYGYTF. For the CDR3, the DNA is TGTGCCAGCAGCCAAGCCCCCCAGGGTGGGGACTATGGCTACACCTTC.

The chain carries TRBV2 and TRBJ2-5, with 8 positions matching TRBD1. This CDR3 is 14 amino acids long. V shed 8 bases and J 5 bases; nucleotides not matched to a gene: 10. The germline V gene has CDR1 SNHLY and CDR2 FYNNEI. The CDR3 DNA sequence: TGTGCCAGCGGGGGCGACAGGGGTGAGGAGACCCAGTACTTC. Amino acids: CASGGDRGEETQYF.

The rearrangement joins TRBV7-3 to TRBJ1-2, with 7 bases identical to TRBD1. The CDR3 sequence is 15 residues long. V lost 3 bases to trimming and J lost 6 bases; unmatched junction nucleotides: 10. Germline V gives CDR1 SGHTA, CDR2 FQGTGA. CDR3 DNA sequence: TGTGCCAGCAGCTTGTGGGACAGACCCGAAGATGGCTACACCTTC. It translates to CASSLWDRPEDGYTF.

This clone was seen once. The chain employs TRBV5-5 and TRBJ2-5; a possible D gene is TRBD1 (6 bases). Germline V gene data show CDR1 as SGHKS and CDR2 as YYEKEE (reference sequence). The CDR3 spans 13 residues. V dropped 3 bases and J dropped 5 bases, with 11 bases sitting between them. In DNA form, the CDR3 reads TGTGCCAGCAGCTCCAGGGGAGAGGAGACCCAGTACTTC. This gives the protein CASSSRGEETQYF.

CDR3 DNA sequence: TGCAGCGTTGAAGCCCCCAACAGGGCCCGTGAAGCTTTCTTT. Translation gives CSVEAPNRAREAFF. The chain is built from TRBV29-1 and TRBJ1-1; tentatively, D is TRBD1 (6 bases). CDR1 is SQVTM and CDR2 is ANQGSEA in the germline V gene. CDR3 length: 14 amino acids. V gave up 1 base and J gave up 7 bases, with 16 bases separating them.

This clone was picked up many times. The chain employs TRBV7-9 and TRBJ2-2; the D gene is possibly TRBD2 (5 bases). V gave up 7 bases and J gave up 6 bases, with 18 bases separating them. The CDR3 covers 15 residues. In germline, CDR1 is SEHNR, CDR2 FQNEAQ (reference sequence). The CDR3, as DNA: TGTGCCAGCACCACCGGGCAGGCAGCGGCCGGGGAGCTGTTTTTT. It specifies CASTTGQAAAGELFF.

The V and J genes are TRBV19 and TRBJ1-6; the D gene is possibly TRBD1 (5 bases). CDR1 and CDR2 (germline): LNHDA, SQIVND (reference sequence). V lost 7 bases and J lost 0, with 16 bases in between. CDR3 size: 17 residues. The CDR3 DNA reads TGTGCCAGTAAGTCGGCGGAGGGGTTCTCCTATAATTCACCCCTCCACTTT. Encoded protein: CASKSAEGFSYNSPLHF. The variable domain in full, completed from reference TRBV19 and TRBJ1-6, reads DGGITQSPKYLFRKEGQNVTLSCEQNLNHDAMYWYRQDPGQGLRLIYYSQIVNDFQKGDIAEGYSVSREKKESFPLTVTSAQKNPTAFYLCASKSAEGFSYNSPLHFGNGTRLTVT.

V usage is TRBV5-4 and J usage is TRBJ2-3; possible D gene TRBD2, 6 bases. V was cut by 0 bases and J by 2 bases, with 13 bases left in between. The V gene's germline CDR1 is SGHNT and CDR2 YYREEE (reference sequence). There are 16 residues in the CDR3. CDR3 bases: TGTGCCAGCAGCTTGGCGGTAGGCGGGAACACAGATACGCAGTATTTT. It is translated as CASSLAVGGNTDTQYF.

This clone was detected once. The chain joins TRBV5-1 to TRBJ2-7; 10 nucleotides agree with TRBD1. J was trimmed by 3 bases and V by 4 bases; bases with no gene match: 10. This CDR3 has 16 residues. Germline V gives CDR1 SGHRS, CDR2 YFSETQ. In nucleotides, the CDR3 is TGCGCCAGCAGCCGAACAATTGGACAGGGGGGCTACGAGCAGTACTTC. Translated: CASSRTIGQGGYEQYF. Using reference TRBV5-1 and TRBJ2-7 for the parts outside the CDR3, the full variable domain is KAGVTQTPRYLIKTRGQQVTLSCSPISGHRSVSWYQQTPGQGLQFLFEYFSETQRNKGNFPGRFSGRQFSNSRSEMNVSTLELGDSALYLCASSRTIGQGGYEQYFGPGTRLTVT.

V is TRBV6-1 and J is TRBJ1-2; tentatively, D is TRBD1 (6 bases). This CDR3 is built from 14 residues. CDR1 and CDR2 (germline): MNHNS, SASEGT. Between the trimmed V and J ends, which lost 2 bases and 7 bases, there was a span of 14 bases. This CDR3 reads CASSESGGGGGYTF. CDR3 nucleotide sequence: TGTGCCAGCAGTGAATCGGGGGGGGGCGGTGGCTACACCTTC.

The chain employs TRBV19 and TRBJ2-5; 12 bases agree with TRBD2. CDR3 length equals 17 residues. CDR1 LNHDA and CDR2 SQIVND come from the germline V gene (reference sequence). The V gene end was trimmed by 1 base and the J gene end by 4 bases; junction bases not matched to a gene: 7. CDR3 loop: CASSIASGRGHGETQYF. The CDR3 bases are TGTGCCAGTAGTATAGCTAGCGGGAGGGGTCATGGAGAGACCCAGTACTTC. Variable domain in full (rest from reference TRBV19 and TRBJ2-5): DGGITQSPKYLFRKEGQNVTLSCEQNLNHDAMYWYRQDPGQGLRLIYYSQIVNDFQKGDIAEGYSVSREKKESFPLTVTSAQKNPTAFYLCASSIASGRGHGETQYFGPGTRLLVL.

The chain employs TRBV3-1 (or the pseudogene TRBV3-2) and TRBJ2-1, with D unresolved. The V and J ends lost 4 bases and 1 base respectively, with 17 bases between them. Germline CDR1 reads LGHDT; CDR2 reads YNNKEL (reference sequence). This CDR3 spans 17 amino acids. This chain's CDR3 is CASSPPSGQRSYNEQFF. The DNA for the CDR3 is TGTGCCAGCAGCCCCCCTTCGGGTCAAAGATCCTACAATGAGCAGTTCTTC.

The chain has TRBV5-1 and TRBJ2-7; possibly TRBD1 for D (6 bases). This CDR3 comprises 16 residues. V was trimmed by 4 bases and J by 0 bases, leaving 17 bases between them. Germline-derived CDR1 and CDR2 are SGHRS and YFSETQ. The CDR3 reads CASSSQGWGHSYEQYF. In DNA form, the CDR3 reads TGCGCCAGCAGCAGCCAGGGATGGGGGCACTCCTACGAGCAGTACTTC.

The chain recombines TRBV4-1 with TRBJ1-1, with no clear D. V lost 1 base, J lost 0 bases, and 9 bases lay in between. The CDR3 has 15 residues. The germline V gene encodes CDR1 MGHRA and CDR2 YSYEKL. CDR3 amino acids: CASSQGTVMNTEAFF. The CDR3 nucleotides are TGCGCCAGCAGCCAAGGAACAGTTATGAACACTGAAGCTTTCTTT.

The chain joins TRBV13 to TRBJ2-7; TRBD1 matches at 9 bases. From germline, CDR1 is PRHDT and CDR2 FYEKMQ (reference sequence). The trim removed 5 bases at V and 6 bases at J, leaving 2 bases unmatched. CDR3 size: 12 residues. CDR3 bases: TGTGCCAGCAGCACAGGGGGCTCCGAGCAGTACTTC. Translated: CASSTGGSEQYF.

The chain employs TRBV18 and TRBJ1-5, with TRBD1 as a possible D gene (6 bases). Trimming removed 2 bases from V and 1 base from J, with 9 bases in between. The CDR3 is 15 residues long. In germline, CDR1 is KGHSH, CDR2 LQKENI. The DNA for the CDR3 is TGTGCCAGCTCACCAGGGGGCGTGAGCAATCAGCCCCAGCATTTT. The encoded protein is CASSPGGVSNQPQHF.